This T cell receptor (beta chain) was identified during a study of OX40 agonist ivuxolimab in advanced cancers. Looking at the study overall: Two patients with cutaneous melanoma and one with hepatocellular carcinoma, three in total, showed partial responses. Study results and limitations: Antigen specificity was not determined for the expanded peripheral T cells.

The CDR3 loop spans 15 amino acids. J was trimmed by 0 bases and V by 2 bases; bases with no gene match: 2. Germline loops: CDR1 SGHTA, CDR2 FQGTGA. TCRdb's table, derived via immunoSEQ multiplex PCR, lists solely in-frame clones and lacks some. The table includes over 30,000 clones, 82% detected once. Comments on this clone: Its specificity is not known.

The chain joins TRBV7-3 to TRBJ2-5; 8 bases line up with TRBD1. Source: CD4+ or CD8+ T cells sorted from blood, taken in a trial of the OX40 agonist ivuxolimab. The source is an adult with an advanced solid tumor such as melanoma, head and neck, liver or kidney cancer. CDR3 residues: CASSLDRGNQETQYF. The CDR3 DNA sequence: TGTGCCAGCAGCTTAGACAGGGGAAACCAAGAGACCCAGTACTTC.